The next 16 T cell receptor beta chains were all read from a single sample in a study of blood T cell repertoires in COVID-19 (TCRdb year 2020). The library was obtained by the immunoSEQ multiplex PCR assay. TCRdb holds this immuneACCESS table with in-frame rearrangements only. Some clones are missing; in checked studies, unresolved V genes explain under half, and the rest has no known cause. The sample table records 55,000 to 80,000 clones; around four fifths of these occur just once. Of the sample, around an eighth is held by the ten largest clones. Sequenced input: peripheral blood. The receptors shown here come from a human donor in a cohort sampled during active COVID-19.

The chain carries TRBV18 and TRBJ2-5; a weak D match, TRBD2 (6 bases). The V and J ends lost 4 bases and 5 bases respectively, with 14 bases between them. The CDR3 covers 14 residues. Germline CDR1 and CDR2: KGHSH and LQKENI. In DNA form, the CDR3 reads TGTGCCAGCTCACAAAACCCCGGGAGTGAGACCCAGTACTTC. Translating it yields CASSQNPGSETQYF.

This clone has only a few counts. The rearrangement uses TRBV2 and TRBJ2-7; D is perhaps TRBD1 (6 bases). CDR3 length: 19 residues. The V gene lost 0 bases and the J gene lost 0 bases, with 21 bases spanning the gap. Germline CDR1 is SNHLY and CDR2 is FYNNEI. As DNA, the CDR3 is TGTGCCAGCAGTGAAGCGCTTTTTGGACAGTTTAAGATCTCCTACGAGCAGTACTTC. Translating it yields CASSEALFGQFKISYEQYF.

The rearrangement uses TRBV19 and TRBJ2-3; a possible D gene is TRBD2 (6 bases). Germline V gene data show CDR1 as LNHDA and CDR2 as SQIVND (reference sequence). Trimming stripped 4 bases from V and 1 base from J, with 18 bases between. The CDR3 covers 17 residues. CDR3 nucleotides: TGTGCCAGTAGTACCACGTGGACCCGCGGGGGCACAGATACGCAGTATTTT. As protein: CASSTTWTRGGTDTQYF. Looking up the rest from reference TRBV19 and TRBJ2-3 gives the full variable domain: DGGITQSPKYLFRKEGQNVTLSCEQNLNHDAMYWYRQDPGQGLRLIYYSQIVNDFQKGDIAEGYSVSREKKESFPLTVTSAQKNPTAFYLCASSTTWTRGGTDTQYFGPGTRLTVL.

This clone was detected once. This rearrangement joins TRBV5-4 to TRBJ2-2; the D gene is possibly TRBD1 (5 bases). With 4 bases removed from V and 2 bases from J, the gap between germline ends came to 12 bases. This CDR3 has 15 amino acids. Germline V gives CDR1 SGHNT, CDR2 YYREEE (reference sequence). DNA of the CDR3: TGTGCCAGCAGCCCAAGGGGCCCCAACACCGGGGAGCTGTTTTTT. Amino acid sequence: CASSPRGPNTGELFF.

J is TRBJ2-5 and V is TRBV25-1; D gene uncertain. This CDR3 region has 11 residues. Germline assignment: CDR1 MGHDK and CDR2 SYGVNS. The ends were cut back, 8 bases at V and 4 bases at J, with 8 bases in the middle. The CDR3 spells CASSVGETQYF. CDR3 DNA sequence: TGTGCCAGCTCTGTCGGAGAGACCCAGTACTTC.

This clone was found once. This chain joins TRBV9 and TRBJ2-1; 13 nucleotides match TRBD2. The V gene end was trimmed by 0 bases and the J gene end by 0 bases; junction bases not matched to a gene: 3. Germline lookup yields CDR1 SGDLS and CDR2 YYNGEE. The CDR3 has 18 amino acids. CDR3: CASSVGLAGGSSYNEQFF. The CDR3 nucleotides read TGTGCCAGCAGCGTAGGACTAGCGGGGGGATCCTCCTACAATGAGCAGTTCTTC.

The chain uses TRBV28 and TRBJ2-3; perhaps TRBD2 as D (5 bases). The CDR3 contains 15 residues. Germline V gene sequence: CDR1 MDHEN, CDR2 SYDVKM. Trimming took off 9 bases at V and 0 bases at J, with 16 bases between the two ends. The CDR3 spells CASGLTSGSTDTQYF. CDR3 DNA: TGTGCCAGTGGACTGACCAGCGGAAGCACAGATACGCAGTATTTT.

There are a few counts of this clone. V and J are TRBV19 and TRBJ1-2; 7 bases map to TRBD1. CDR3 length: 15 residues. Germline loops: CDR1 LNHDA, CDR2 SQIVND (reference sequence). Trimming took 6 bases from V and 5 from J; bases not matched to a gene: 12. The chain's CDR3 is CASSTQGTTLYGYTF. CDR3 DNA sequence: TGTGCCAGTAGCACACAGGGGACCACACTTTATGGCTACACCTTC.

The chain recombines TRBV19 with TRBJ1-1; D is uncertain. Germline assignment: CDR1 LNHDA and CDR2 SQIVND (reference sequence). Trimming took off 2 bases at V and 3 bases at J, with 10 bases between the two ends. The CDR3 consists of 14 residues. Written as DNA, the CDR3 is TGTGCCAGTAGTATACCCACAGTAGACACTGAAGCTTTCTTT. This sequence encodes CASSIPTVDTEAFF.

V gene TRBV7-8 combines with J gene TRBJ2-3; no reliable D call. Trimming stripped 3 bases from V and 4 bases from J, with 8 bases between. The CDR3 runs 13 residues. Per germline, CDR1 SGHVS and CDR2 FQNEAQ. This chain's CDR3 is CASSFRHSDTQYF. In nucleotides, the CDR3 is TGTGCCAGCAGCTTCCGACACTCAGATACGCAGTATTTT. Full variable domain (outside the CDR3, taken from reference TRBV7-8 and TRBJ2-3): GAGVSQSPRYKVAKRGQDVALRCDPISGHVSLFWYQQALGQGPEFLTYFQNEAQLDKSGLPSDRFFAERPEGSVSTLKIQRTQQEDSAVYLCASSFRHSDTQYFGPGTRLTVL.

DNA of the CDR3: TGTGCCAGCAGCGCGAGGGGGGGCGCGGCGCAGTATTTT. It specifies CASSARGGAAQYF. The V gene is TRBV11-3, the J gene TRBJ2-3; D possibly corresponds to TRBD2 (7 bases). This CDR3 comprises 13 residues. From germline, CDR1 is SGHNT and CDR2 YENEEA. V shed 5 bases and J shed 10 bases, with 16 bases lying between them.

This clone was seen a few times. The chain links TRBV5-1 to TRBJ1-3; D gene uncertain. Germline V gives CDR1 SGHRS, CDR2 YFSETQ. The CDR3 covers 15 residues. The V and J ends lost 6 bases and 4 bases respectively, with 17 bases between them. CDR3 sequence: CASTQEGIGGNTIYF. CDR3 nucleotides: TGCGCCAGCACCCAAGAGGGAATAGGCGGAAACACCATATATTTT.

V is TRBV19 and J is TRBJ1-1; 9 bases map to TRBD1. J gave up 4 bases and V 9 bases, and 3 bases lay outside the gene matches. Germline CDR1 is LNHDA and CDR2 is SQIVND (reference sequence). The CDR3 runs to 12 residues. The CDR3: CASQDRGTEAFF. Written as DNA, the CDR3 is TGTGCCAGCCAGGACAGGGGCACTGAAGCTTTCTTT.

The V gene is TRBV5-1, the J gene TRBJ2-5; 7 positions agree with TRBD1. The germline CDR1 and CDR2 sequences are SGHRS and YFSETQ. V lost 3 bases, J lost 5 bases, and 7 bases stayed unmatched. CDR3 length: 14 residues. CDR3 residues: CASSSKGQSETQYF. For the CDR3, the DNA is TGCGCCAGCAGCTCTAAGGGACAGTCGGAGACCCAGTACTTC.

This clone was recorded a few times. The rearrangement links TRBV7-8 to TRBJ1-2, with D perhaps TRBD1 (6 bases). V lost 7 bases and J lost 2, with 8 bases in between. The CDR3 totals 12 residues. Germline V CDR1 and CDR2: SGHVS, FQNEAQ. The CDR3 protein is CASMGANYGYTF. CDR3 nucleotide sequence: TGTGCCAGCATGGGGGCCAACTATGGCTACACCTTC.

The chain carries TRBV6-5 and TRBJ1-1, with 7 bases lining up with TRBD1. The CDR3 is made up of 13 amino acids. The germline gives CDR1 MNHEY, CDR2 SVGAGI. V lost 6 bases and J lost 4; bases outside the gene matches: 5. The CDR3 nucleotides read TGTGCCAGCAGGCCGACAGGGCTCACTGAAGCTTTCTTT. Protein sequence: CASRPTGLTEAFF.